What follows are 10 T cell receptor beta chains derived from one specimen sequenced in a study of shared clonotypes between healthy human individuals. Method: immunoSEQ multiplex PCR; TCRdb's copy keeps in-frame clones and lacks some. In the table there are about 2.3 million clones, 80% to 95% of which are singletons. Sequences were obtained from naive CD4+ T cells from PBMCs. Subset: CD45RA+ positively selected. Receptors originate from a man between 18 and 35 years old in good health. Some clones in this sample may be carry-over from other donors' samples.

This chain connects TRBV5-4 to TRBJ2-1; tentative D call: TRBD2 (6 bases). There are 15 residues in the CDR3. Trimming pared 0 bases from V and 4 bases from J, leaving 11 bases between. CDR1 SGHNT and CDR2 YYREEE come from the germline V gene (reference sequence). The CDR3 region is CASSLASSAYNEQFF. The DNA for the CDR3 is TGTGCCAGCAGCTTGGCCTCTAGCGCGTACAATGAGCAGTTCTTC.

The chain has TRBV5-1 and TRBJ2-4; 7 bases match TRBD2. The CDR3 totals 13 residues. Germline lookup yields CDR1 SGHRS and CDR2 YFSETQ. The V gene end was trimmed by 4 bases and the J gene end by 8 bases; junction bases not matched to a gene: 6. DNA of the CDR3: TGCGCCAGCAGCGACACTGGGGGGGACATTCAGTACTTC. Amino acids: CASSDTGGDIQYF.

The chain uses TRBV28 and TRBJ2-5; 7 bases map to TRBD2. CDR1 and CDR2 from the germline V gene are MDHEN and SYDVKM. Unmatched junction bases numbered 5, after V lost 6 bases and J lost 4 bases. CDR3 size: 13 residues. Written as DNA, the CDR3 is TGTGCCAGCAGACGGGGGGTGTTAGAGACCCAGTACTTC. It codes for CASRRGVLETQYF.

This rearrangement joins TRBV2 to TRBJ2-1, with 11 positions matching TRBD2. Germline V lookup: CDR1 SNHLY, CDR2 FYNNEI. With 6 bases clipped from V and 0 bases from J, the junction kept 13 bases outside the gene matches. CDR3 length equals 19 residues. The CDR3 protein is CASRATSGTLRSSYNEQFF. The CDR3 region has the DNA TGTGCCAGCAGAGCGACTAGCGGGACTCTTCGAAGCTCCTACAATGAGCAGTTCTTC.

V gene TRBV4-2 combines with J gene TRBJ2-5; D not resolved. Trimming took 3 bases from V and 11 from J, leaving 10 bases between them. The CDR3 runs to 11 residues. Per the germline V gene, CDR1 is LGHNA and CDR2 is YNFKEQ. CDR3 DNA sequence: TGTGCCAGCAGCCATGAAAGAGAGCAGTACTTC. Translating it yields CASSHEREQYF.

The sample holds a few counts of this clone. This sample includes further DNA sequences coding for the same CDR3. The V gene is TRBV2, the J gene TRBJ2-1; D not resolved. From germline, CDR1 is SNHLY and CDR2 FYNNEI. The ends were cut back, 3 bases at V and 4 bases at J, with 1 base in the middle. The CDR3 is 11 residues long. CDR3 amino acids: CASSEYNEQFF. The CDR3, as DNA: TGTGCCAGCAGTGAGTACAATGAGCAGTTCTTC.

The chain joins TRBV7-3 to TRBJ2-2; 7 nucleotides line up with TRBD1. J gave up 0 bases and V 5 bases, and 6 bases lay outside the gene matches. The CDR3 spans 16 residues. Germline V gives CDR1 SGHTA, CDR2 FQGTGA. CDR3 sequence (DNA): TGTGCCAGCAGCCCCTCCGGGACAGCGAACACCGGGGAGCTGTTTTTT. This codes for CASSPSGTANTGELFF.

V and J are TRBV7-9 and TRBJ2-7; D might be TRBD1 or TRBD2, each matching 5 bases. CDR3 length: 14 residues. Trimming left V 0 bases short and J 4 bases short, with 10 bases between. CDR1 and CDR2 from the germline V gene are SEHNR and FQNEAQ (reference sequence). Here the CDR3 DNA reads TGTGCCAGCAGCTTAGCTTTCAGGGAGTACGAGCAGTACTTC. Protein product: CASSLAFREYEQYF.

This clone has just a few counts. The CDR3 DNA is TGTGCCAGCAGCGGCGGGGGGACCGACAATCAGCCCCAGCATTTT. This codes for CASSGGGTDNQPQHF. The chain employs TRBV9 and TRBJ1-5, with D possibly matching TRBD1 (5 bases). The V and J ends lost 3 bases and 3 bases respectively, with 13 bases between them. Germline V CDR1 and CDR2: SGDLS, YYNGEE. The CDR3 loop spans 15 amino acids.

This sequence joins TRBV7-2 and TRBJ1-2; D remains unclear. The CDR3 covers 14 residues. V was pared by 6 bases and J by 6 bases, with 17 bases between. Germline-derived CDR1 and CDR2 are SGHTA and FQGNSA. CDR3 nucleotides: TGTGCCAGCAGGTTCAAACCCCGGGGTGATGGCTACACCTTC. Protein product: CASRFKPRGDGYTF.